This T cell receptor beta chain was identified during a study of CD4 T cells in relation to SARS-CoV-2 and coronaviruses. The CDR3 totals 16 residues. CDR1 and CDR2 from the germline V gene are ENHRY and SYGVKD. V lost 0 bases to trimming and J lost 8 bases; unmatched junction nucleotides: 9. Measured with immunoSEQ multiplex PCR; TCRdb has only the in-frame clones, and not every one. The table records tens of thousands of clones, about 76% of them present only once. CD4+ T cells from unexposed donors were obtained before the COVID-19 pandemic (2011-2018). After about 10 days of culture, CD4+ T cells were isolated. Unexposed-donor CD4+ T cells were probed with SARS-CoV-2 S/N and four cold-coronavirus spikes, cells permitting. With respect to this clone: What it recognizes is unknown.

Sequencing was performed on CD4+ T cells from PBMCs, cultured in vitro. The receptor was derived from a human donor in good health. J is TRBJ2-1 and V is TRBV10-3; 8 bases are a match to TRBD2. The CDR3 nucleotides are TGTGCCATCAGTGAGTCCATAGGCCTCGGGGGGGATGAGCAGTTCTTC. Its translation is CAISESIGLGGDEQFF.